Sequencing of this T cell receptor (beta chain) was carried out in a study of PD-1 blockade in mismatch repair-deficient tumors. Measured with immunoSEQ multiplex PCR; TCRdb has only the in-frame clones, and not every one. This sample yields some 14,000 clones, of which about 88% are seen a single time; 4.6% belongs to the top ten. Concerning this clone: Its antigen is unidentified.

Time point described: roughly ten-day in vitro stimulation with candidate neoantigen peptide 6. Cells were stimulated around ten days with each of more than 5 ELISpot-reactive neoantigens. The CDR3 covers 15 residues. Broader study findings: About 4.5% of the roughly 140 peptide-expanded blood TCRs were also found in tumor.

Here the sequenced sample was cells cultured in vitro, taken from a patient treated with pembrolizumab. The chain recombines TRBV12-2 with TRBJ1-2; no DNA check was done on the table's D call, TRBD1. TRBV12-2 counts as a pseudogene. The sequence was collected from an adult with mismatch repair-deficient cancer. CDR3 residues: CASRLAALRRYGYTF. The CDR3 DNA reads TGTGCAAGTCGCTTAGCGGCCCTCAGGCGATATGGCTACACCTTC.